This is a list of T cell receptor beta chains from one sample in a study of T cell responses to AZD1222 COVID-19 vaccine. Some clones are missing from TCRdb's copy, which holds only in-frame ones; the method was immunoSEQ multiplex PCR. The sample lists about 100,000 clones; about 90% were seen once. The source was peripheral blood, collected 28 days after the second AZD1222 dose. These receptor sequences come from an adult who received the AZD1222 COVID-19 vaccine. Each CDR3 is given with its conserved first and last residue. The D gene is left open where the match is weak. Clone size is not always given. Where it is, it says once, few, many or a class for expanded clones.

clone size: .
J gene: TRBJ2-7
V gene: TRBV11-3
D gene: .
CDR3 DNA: TGTGCCAGCAGCTTAGATCACAGCTACGAGCAGTACTTC
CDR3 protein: CASSLDHSYEQYF

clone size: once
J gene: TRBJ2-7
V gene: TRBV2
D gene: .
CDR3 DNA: TGTGCCAGCAGTCTACAGGGAGGGGAGCAGTACTTC
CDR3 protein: CASSLQGGEQYF

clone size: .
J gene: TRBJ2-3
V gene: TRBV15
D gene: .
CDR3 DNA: TGTGCCACCAGCAGAGATCCCACGAGGGCAGATACGCAGTATTTT
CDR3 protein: CATSRDPTRADTQYF

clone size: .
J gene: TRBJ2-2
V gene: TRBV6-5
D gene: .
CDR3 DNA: TGTGCCAGCAGTCGACGTCGGGACGGGGAGCTGTTTTTT
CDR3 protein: CASSRRRDGELFF

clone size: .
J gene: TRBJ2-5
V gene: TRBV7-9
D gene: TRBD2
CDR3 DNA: TGTGCCAGCAGCTTCGGGGCGGGAGGCGGGTACCAAGAGACCCAGTACTTC
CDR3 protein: CASSFGAGGGYQETQYF

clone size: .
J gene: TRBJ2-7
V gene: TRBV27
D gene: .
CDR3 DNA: TGTGCCAGCAGTCGCCGGACCTCATACGAGCAGTACTTC
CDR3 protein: CASSRRTSYEQYF

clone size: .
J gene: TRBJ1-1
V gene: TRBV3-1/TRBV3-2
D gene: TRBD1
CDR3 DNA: TGTGCCAGCAGCCAAGATCTGCAGGGGGCAGGGACTGAAGCTTTCTTT
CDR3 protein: CASSQDLQGAGTEAFF

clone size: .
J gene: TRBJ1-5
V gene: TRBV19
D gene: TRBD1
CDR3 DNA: TGTGCCAGTAGTATTTGGACAGGGAAATATCAGCCCCAGCATTTT
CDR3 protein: CASSIWTGKYQPQHF

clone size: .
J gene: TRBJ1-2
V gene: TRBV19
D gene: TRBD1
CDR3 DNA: TGTGCCAGTCGACGACAGGGGGAGGTCCATGGCTACACCTTC
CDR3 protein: CASRRQGEVHGYTF

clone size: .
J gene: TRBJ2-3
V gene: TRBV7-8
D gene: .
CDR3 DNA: TGTGCCAGCAGCTCCTTAGCGGCAAGGGGGTCAGATACGCAGTATTTT
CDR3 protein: CASSSLAARGSDTQYF

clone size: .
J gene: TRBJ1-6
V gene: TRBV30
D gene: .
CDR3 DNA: TGTGCCTGGAGTGGACAGTATAATTCACCCCTCCACTTT
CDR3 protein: CAWSGQYNSPLHF

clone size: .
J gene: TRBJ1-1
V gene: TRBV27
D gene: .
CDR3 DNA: TGTGCCAGCAGATACGCAGCGAACACTGAAGCTTTCTTT
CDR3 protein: CASRYAANTEAFF

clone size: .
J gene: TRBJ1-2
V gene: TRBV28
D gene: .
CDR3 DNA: TGTGCCAGCAGTCCGGGAGGCAGGAGGGGCTATGGCTACACCTTC
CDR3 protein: CASSPGGRRGYGYTF

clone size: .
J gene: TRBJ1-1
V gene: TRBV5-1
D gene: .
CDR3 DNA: TGCGCCAGCAGCTTACTGGGAACTGAAGCTTTCTTT
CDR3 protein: CASSLLGTEAFF

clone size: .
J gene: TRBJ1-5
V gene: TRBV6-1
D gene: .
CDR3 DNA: TGTGCCAGCAGTGAATCGATTTTTCAGCCCCAGCATTTT
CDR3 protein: CASSESIFQPQHF

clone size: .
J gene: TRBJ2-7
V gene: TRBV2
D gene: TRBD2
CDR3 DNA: TGTGCCAGCAGTGCCGGGGGAGGGTACGAGCAGTACTTC
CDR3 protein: CASSAGGGYEQYF

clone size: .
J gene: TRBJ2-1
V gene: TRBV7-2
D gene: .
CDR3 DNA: TGTGCCAGCAGCTTAGAAGGCCGAACTACCACCAATGAGCAGTTCTTC
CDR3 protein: CASSLEGRTTTNEQFF

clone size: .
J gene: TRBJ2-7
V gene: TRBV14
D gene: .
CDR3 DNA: TGTGCCAGCAGCCAACAGGAGGGATTCTACGAGCAGTACTTC
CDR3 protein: CASSQQEGFYEQYF

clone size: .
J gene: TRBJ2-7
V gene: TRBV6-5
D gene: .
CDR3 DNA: TGTGCCAGCAGTTACTCGGGACGGAACCCCACCTACGAGCAGTACTTC
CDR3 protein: CASSYSGRNPTYEQYF

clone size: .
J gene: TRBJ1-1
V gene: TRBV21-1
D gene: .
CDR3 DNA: TGTGCCAGCAGCAAGCGTGTCCGCTACATGAACACTGAAGCTTTCTTT
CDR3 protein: CASSKRVRYMNTEAFF

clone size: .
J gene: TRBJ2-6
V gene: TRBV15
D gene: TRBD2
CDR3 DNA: TGTGCCACCAGTGGGACTAGCGGGAGTCGGGGCTCTGGGGCCAACGTCCTGACTTTC
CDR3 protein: CATSGTSGSRGSGANVLTF

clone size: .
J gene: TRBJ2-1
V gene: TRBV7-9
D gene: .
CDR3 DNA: TGTGCCAGGAGCTCGGGTAACAATGAGCAGTTCTTC
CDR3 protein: CARSSGNNEQFF

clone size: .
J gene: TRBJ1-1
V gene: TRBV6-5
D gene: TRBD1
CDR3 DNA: TGTGCCAGCAGTCCTCCAGGGGGCATGCACACTGAAGCTTTCTTT
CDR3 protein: CASSPPGGMHTEAFF

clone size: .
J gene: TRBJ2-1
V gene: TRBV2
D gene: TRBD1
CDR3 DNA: TGTGCCAGCAGTCGTGGACAGGACAATGAGCAGTTCTTC
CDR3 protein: CASSRGQDNEQFF

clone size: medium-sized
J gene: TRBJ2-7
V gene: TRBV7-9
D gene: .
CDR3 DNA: TGTGCCAGCAGCTTTGGGGGGCCCTACGAGCAGTACTTC
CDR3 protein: CASSFGGPYEQYF

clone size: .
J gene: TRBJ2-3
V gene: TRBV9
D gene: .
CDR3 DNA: TGTGCCAGCAGCGAGGCCCAGGGGGGAGATACGCAGTATTTT
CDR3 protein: CASSEAQGGDTQYF

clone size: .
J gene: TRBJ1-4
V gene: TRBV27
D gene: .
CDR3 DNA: TGTGCCGCCCGGGGACTCAGTAATGAAAAACTGTTTTTT
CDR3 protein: CAARGLSNEKLFF

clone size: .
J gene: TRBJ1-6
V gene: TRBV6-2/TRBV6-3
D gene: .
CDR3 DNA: TGTGCCAGCAGTTACACGGATTCACCCCTCCACTTT
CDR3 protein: CASSYTDSPLHF

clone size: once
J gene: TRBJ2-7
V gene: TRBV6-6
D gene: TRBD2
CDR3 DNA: TGTGCCAGCAGCCCGGGGGGGGTGGTATACGAGCAGTACTTC
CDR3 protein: CASSPGGVVYEQYF

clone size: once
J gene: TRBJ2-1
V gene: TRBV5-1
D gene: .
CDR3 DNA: TGCGCCAGCAGCGTAAAAGGGGTAACGGGCAATGAGCAGTTCTTC
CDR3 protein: CASSVKGVTGNEQFF

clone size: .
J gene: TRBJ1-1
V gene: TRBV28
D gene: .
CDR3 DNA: TGTGCCAGCAGTACTGGACCGACTGAAGCTTTCTTT
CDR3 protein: CASSTGPTEAFF

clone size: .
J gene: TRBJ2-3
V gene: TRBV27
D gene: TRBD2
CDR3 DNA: TGTGCCAGCAGTTTCTCAGTAGCGGGAGGGCCGGCGGAAGATACGCAGTATTTT
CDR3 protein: CASSFSVAGGPAEDTQYF

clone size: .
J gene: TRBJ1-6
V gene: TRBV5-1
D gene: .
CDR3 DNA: TGCGCCAGCAGCTTGGCCTTTAGGGGGTCGTTCAATTCACCCCTCCACTTT
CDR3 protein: CASSLAFRGSFNSPLHF

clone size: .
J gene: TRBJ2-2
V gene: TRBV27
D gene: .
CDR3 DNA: TGTGCCAGCAGTTTTGGAAACAGGCGGGCCGGGGAGCTGTTTTTT
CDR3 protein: CASSFGNRRAGELFF

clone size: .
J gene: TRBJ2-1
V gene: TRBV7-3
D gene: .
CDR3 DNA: TGTGCCAGCAGCTTAATCCCCGGATTGAATGAGCAGTTCTTC
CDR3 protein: CASSLIPGLNEQFF

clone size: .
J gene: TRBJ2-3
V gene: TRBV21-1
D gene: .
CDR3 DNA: TGTGCCAGCAGCAAAGGTGCGGGAGCCGACTTAGATACGCAGTATTTT
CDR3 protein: CASSKGAGADLDTQYF

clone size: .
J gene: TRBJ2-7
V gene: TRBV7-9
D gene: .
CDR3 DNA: TGTGCCAGCAGCCCGACTGGCTACGAGCAGTACTTC
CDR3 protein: CASSPTGYEQYF

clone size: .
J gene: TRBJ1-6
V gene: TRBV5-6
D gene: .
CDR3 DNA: TGTGCCAGCAGCCCGGGTAGGAGGGATTCACCCCTCCACTTT
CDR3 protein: CASSPGRRDSPLHF

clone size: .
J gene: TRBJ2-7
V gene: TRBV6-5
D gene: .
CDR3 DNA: TGTGCCAGCAGCGCCGAGGCCTACGAGCAGTACTTC
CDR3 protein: CASSAEAYEQYF